Below are 32 T cell receptor beta chains sequenced from a single sample in a study of blood T cell repertoires in COVID-19. Generated by immunoSEQ multiplex PCR, the TCRdb table keeps only in-frame clones and is missing some. The sample lists 300,000 to 350,000 clones; roughly 90% were seen once. The sequencing input was peripheral blood. These receptors came from a man aged 30 to 39 with COVID-19, enrolled during active disease.

The chain uses TRBV7-9 and TRBJ2-1; no clear D. The CDR3 spans 14 residues. The V gene lost 5 bases and the J gene lost 2 bases, with 10 bases spanning the gap. From germline, CDR1 is SEHNR and CDR2 FQNEAQ (reference sequence). The CDR3 region is CASSPLGPYNEQFF. The DNA of the CDR3 is TGTGCCAGCAGCCCTCTAGGTCCCTACAATGAGCAGTTCTTC.

The rearrangement links TRBV7-9 to TRBJ1-2; 9 nucleotides match TRBD1. V shed 6 bases, J shed 8 bases, and the junction held 10 bases outside the gene matches. Germline values: CDR1 SEHNR, CDR2 FQNEAQ (reference sequence). This CDR3 has 14 amino acids. This CDR3 reads CASRDTGGTRGYTF. The CDR3 nucleotides are TGTGCCAGCAGGGACACAGGGGGCACACGCGGCTACACCTTC.

The chain recombines TRBV7-9 with TRBJ1-1, with D maybe TRBD1 (5 bases). Trimming left V 0 bases short and J 2 bases short, with 7 bases between. CDR3 size: 14 residues. Germline V gene sequence: CDR1 SEHNR, CDR2 FQNEAQ (reference sequence). CDR3 loop: CASSLAQGNTEAFF. The CDR3 nucleotides read TGTGCCAGCAGCTTAGCGCAGGGTAACACTGAAGCTTTCTTT.

The chain employs TRBV12-3 or TRBV12-4 and TRBJ2-5; TRBD1 might be the D (6 bases). This CDR3 region has 13 residues. V shed 9 bases and J shed 3 bases, with 14 bases lying between them. The CDR3 region is CASLQGPKETQYF. The DNA for the CDR3 is TGTGCCAGTCTCCAGGGGCCCAAAGAGACCCAGTACTTC.

The V call is TRBV18, the J call TRBJ2-7; unclear D gene. V lost 6 bases, J lost 3 bases, and 12 bases lay in between. This CDR3 is built from 13 residues. Per germline, CDR1 KGHSH and CDR2 LQKENI. The CDR3 region has the DNA TGTGCCAGCTCCGATGAGAACAGCTACGAGCAGTACTTC. Translated: CASSDENSYEQYF.

This clone was observed once. The chain carries TRBV5-1 and TRBJ1-1; D possibly corresponds to TRBD1 (6 bases). The V and J ends lost 2 bases and 3 bases respectively, with 14 bases between them. Per germline, CDR1 SGHRS and CDR2 YFSETQ. There are 15 residues in the CDR3. The CDR3 spells CASSFSTGRDTEAFF. DNA for the CDR3: TGCGCCAGCAGCTTCTCCACAGGGAGGGACACTGAAGCTTTCTTT.

This clone was seen just once. The DNA for the CDR3 is TGCAGCGCCGCGGCCCTCGGGACTTGGGGAAACACCATATATTTT. The encoded protein is CSAAALGTWGNTIYF. The chain has TRBV29-1 and TRBJ1-3; D possibly corresponds to TRBD1 (5 bases). Germline V gene data show CDR1 as SQVTM and CDR2 as ANQGSEA. Deletions cut 7 bases from V and 4 bases from J, with 20 bases between. This CDR3 has 15 amino acids. The whole variable domain, filled in from reference TRBV29-1 and TRBJ1-3, reads SAVISQKPSRDICQRGTSLTIQCQVDSQVTMMFWYRQQPGQSLTLIATANQGSEATYESGFVIDKFPISRPNLTFSTLTVSNMSPEDSSIYLCSAAALGTWGNTIYFGEGSWLTVV.

This chain joins TRBV7-2 and TRBJ2-7; 9 nucleotides line up with TRBD2. With V trimmed by 3 bases and J by 3 bases, 3 bases remained unmatched. Germline V gene lookup returns CDR1 SGHTA and CDR2 FQGNSA. The CDR3 length is 14 residues. Here the CDR3 reads CASSFSGSVYEQYF. The CDR3, as DNA: TGTGCCAGCAGCTTTAGCGGGAGTGTCTACGAGCAGTACTTC.

J is TRBJ1-2 and V is TRBV29-1; the match to TRBD1 covers 9 bases. The CDR3 length is 13 residues. The junction had 9 bases not matched to a gene; V was cut back by 7 bases and J by 6 bases. Germline-derived CDR1 and CDR2 are SQVTM and ANQGSEA. Here the CDR3 DNA reads TGCAGCGCTGGGACAGGGCGGGAACATGGCTACACCTTC. Encoded protein: CSAGTGREHGYTF.

This clone was counted a single time. The chain has TRBV7-9 and TRBJ2-2, with TRBD1 identical over 7 bases. Germline CDR1 reads SEHNR; CDR2 reads FQNEAQ (reference sequence). This CDR3 is built from 16 residues. The junction had 8 bases not matched to a gene; V was cut back by 4 bases and J by 3 bases. CDR3 sequence reads: CASSYTGTVYTGELFF. For the CDR3, the DNA is TGTGCCAGCAGCTACACCGGGACAGTATACACCGGGGAGCTGTTTTTT.

The V gene is TRBV28, the J gene TRBJ1-4; D unclear. CDR1 is MDHEN and CDR2 is SYDVKM in the germline V gene. CDR3 size: 14 residues. V lost 4 bases to trimming and J lost 2 bases, with 8 bases between them. In DNA, the CDR3 is TGTGCCAGCAGTTGGCAGGTTACTAATGAAAAACTGTTTTTT. It codes for CASSWQVTNEKLFF.

This rearrangement joins TRBV24-1 to TRBJ2-5; TRBD1 matches 9 bases. Germline V gene sequence: CDR1 KGHDR, CDR2 SFDVKD. CDR3 length: 18 amino acids. Losses at the gene ends were 0 bases for V and 4 bases for J; bases not matched to a gene: 11. The CDR3 region is CATSDLLGAGTGTETQYF. In DNA form, the CDR3 reads TGTGCCACCAGTGATTTGCTGGGAGCCGGGACAGGGACAGAGACCCAGTACTTC.

The V and J genes are TRBV27 and TRBJ1-3, with D perhaps matching TRBD1 (6 bases). Germline assignment: CDR1 MNHEY and CDR2 SMNVEV (reference sequence). V was shortened by 4 bases and J by 4 bases, with 11 bases between the two germline ends. This CDR3 has 14 amino acids. In DNA form, the CDR3 reads TGTGCCAGCAGTTCCACAGGGCCCGGAAACACCATATATTTT. This gives the protein CASSSTGPGNTIYF.

The rearrangement joins TRBV7-2 to TRBJ2-1; 7 bases agree with TRBD2. With V trimmed by 1 base and J by 6 bases, 9 bases remained unmatched. CDR1 SGHTA and CDR2 FQGNSA come from the germline V gene. The CDR3 is 16 amino acids. CDR3 coding DNA: TGTGCCAGCAGCTTAGTTGTCCGGGAGGAGTTCAATGAGCAGTTCTTC. Translating gives CASSLVVREEFNEQFF. Together with reference TRBV7-2 and TRBJ2-1, the CDR3 gives the full variable domain: GAGVSQSPSNKVTEKGKDVELRCDPISGHTALYWYRQSLGQGLEFLIYFQGNSAPDKSGLPSDRFSAERTGGSVSTLTIQRTQQEDSAVYLCASSLVVREEFNEQFFGPGTRLTVL.

V usage is TRBV5-6 and J usage is TRBJ1-4; 7 bases map to TRBD1. The CDR3 runs to 15 residues. Germline CDR1 and CDR2: SGHDT and YYEEEE. J was trimmed by 8 bases and V by 2 bases; bases with no gene match: 9. The CDR3 DNA reads TGTGCCAGCAGCTTCCACCTAGGGGGCTGGGAAAAACTGTTTTTT. Its protein is CASSFHLGGWEKLFF.

The chain links TRBV18 to TRBJ2-2; TRBD2 matches 15 bases. The CDR3 sequence is 19 residues long. Per the germline V gene, CDR1 is KGHSH and CDR2 is LQKENI. The V gene end was trimmed by 6 bases and the J gene end by 0 bases; junction bases not matched to a gene: 8. CDR3 in DNA: TGTGCCAGCTCTCTACGATGGACTAGCGGGGGGGCGAACACCGGGGAGCTGTTTTTT. Protein product: CASSLRWTSGGANTGELFF.

The V call is TRBV5-1, the J call TRBJ1-1; the match to TRBD1 covers 7 bases. Losses at the gene ends were 3 bases for V and 7 bases for J; bases not matched to a gene: 12. This CDR3 is 15 amino acids long. CDR1 SGHRS and CDR2 YFSETQ come from the germline V gene. The DNA for the CDR3 is TGCGCCAGCAGCTCGCGGGACAGTAAGAATGTTGAAGCTTTCTTT. Its translation is CASSSRDSKNVEAFF.

V gene TRBV4-3 combines with J gene TRBJ1-1, with a weak D call TRBD1 (5 bases). The germline CDR1 and CDR2 sequences are LGHNA and YSLEER. With 4 bases removed from V and 1 base from J, the gap between germline ends came to 19 bases. The CDR3 loop spans 17 amino acids. The CDR3 here is CASSPDRGVPSNTEAFF. For the CDR3, the DNA is TGCGCCAGCAGCCCCGATAGGGGTGTCCCCTCGAACACTGAAGCTTTCTTT.

CDR3 amino acids: CASSMGNRDRGEETQYF. The CDR3 nucleotides are TGTGCCAGCAGCATGGGGAACCGGGACAGGGGTGAAGAGACCCAGTACTTC. V and J are TRBV5-4 and TRBJ2-5; 10 nucleotides align to TRBD1. The V and J ends lost 4 bases and 3 bases, in that order; junction bases with no gene match: 12. Germline V gene lookup returns CDR1 SGHNT and CDR2 YYREEE (reference sequence). The CDR3 loop spans 17 amino acids.

This clone was counted a single time. The V and J genes are TRBV10-1 and TRBJ2-7; 10 nucleotides agree with TRBD1. The CDR3 length is 14 residues. V shed 6 bases, J shed 3 bases, and the junction held 5 bases outside the gene matches. CDR1 is WNHNN and CDR2 is SYGVQD in the germline V gene (reference sequence). Here the CDR3 DNA reads TGCGCCAGCAGGGAGGGACAGGGGCGCTACGAGCAGTACTTC. It encodes CASREGQGRYEQYF.

CDR3 sequence reads: CASSTGLPREQYF. The DNA of the CDR3 is TGTGCCAGCAGCACCGGACTGCCTCGCGAGCAGTACTTC. The V gene is TRBV12-3 or TRBV12-4, the J gene TRBJ2-7, with D perhaps matching TRBD2 (5 bases). The ends were cut back, 6 bases at V and 6 bases at J, with 15 bases in the middle. This CDR3 has 13 amino acids.

V usage is TRBV5-1 and J usage is TRBJ2-7, with D possibly matching TRBD2 (5 bases). V gave up 4 bases and J gave up 6 bases, with 14 bases separating them. CDR3 size: 13 residues. Per germline, CDR1 SGHRS and CDR2 YFSETQ. Here the CDR3 reads CASSPTRIREQYF. CDR3 sequence (DNA): TGCGCCAGCAGCCCCACTAGAATTCGCGAGCAGTACTTC.

The chain joins TRBV2 to TRBJ2-1; perhaps TRBD2 as D (7 bases). The CDR3 extends over 15 amino acids. Trimming left V 6 bases short and J 3 bases short, with 15 bases between. The germline V gene encodes CDR1 SNHLY and CDR2 FYNNEI. The CDR3 loop reads CASRPSAGHYNEQFF. For the CDR3, the DNA is TGTGCCAGCAGGCCCTCAGCGGGACACTACAATGAGCAGTTCTTC.

Concerning this clone itself: This specimen includes other DNA sequences encoding the same CDR3. This chain uses TRBV6-5 with TRBJ2-1; no reliable D call. Germline CDR1 and CDR2: MNHEY and SVGAGI. The CDR3 covers 13 residues. V was pared by 0 bases and J by 6 bases, with 6 bases between. The CDR3 loop reads CASSYSRANEQFF. For the CDR3, the DNA is TGTGCCAGCAGTTACTCGAGAGCCAATGAGCAGTTCTTC.

This clone has only a few counts. The gene calls are TRBV27 and TRBJ1-1; 7 bases are a match to TRBD1. Germline lookup yields CDR1 MNHEY and CDR2 SMNVEV (reference sequence). This CDR3 has 14 residues. The trim removed 5 bases at V and 4 bases at J, leaving 7 bases unmatched. Written as DNA, the CDR3 is TGTGCCAGCAGTAGACAGGGTCTAGGCACTGAAGCTTTCTTT. It encodes CASSRQGLGTEAFF.

V is TRBV30 and J is TRBJ2-3; D not certain. The germline V and J ends were trimmed by 4 bases and 2 bases, with 10 bases remaining between them. From germline, CDR1 is GTSNPN and CDR2 SVGIG (reference sequence). The CDR3 spans 13 residues. The CDR3 DNA sequence: TGTGCCTGGAATCGAGGCCTCACAGATACGCAGTATTTT. It yields the protein CAWNRGLTDTQYF.

This clone was counted only a few times. The rearrangement joins TRBV9 to TRBJ1-1; 10 bases fit TRBD1. Losses at the gene ends were 3 bases for V and 5 bases for J; bases not matched to a gene: 4. Germline V gene data show CDR1 as SGDLS and CDR2 as YYNGEE. The length of the CDR3 is 14 residues. The CDR3 DNA follows: TGTGCCAGCAGCGCGGACAGGGGGAAAACTGAAGCTTTCTTT. Translated: CASSADRGKTEAFF.

The CDR3 loop is CASSPLDSSNYGYTF. CDR3 DNA: TGTGCCAGCAGCCCACTCGATTCCTCTAACTATGGCTACACCTTC. The V call is TRBV5-5, the J call TRBJ1-2; no definite D call. This CDR3 is 15 amino acids long. The germline V gene has CDR1 SGHKS and CDR2 YYEKEE (reference sequence). V was clipped by 4 bases and J by 0 bases, with 13 bases between them.

The V gene is TRBV6-6, the J gene TRBJ2-1; D is possibly TRBD2 (6 bases). Germline CDR1 MNHNY, CDR2 SVGAGI (reference sequence). The length of the CDR3 is 14 residues. The V and J ends lost 4 bases and 6 bases respectively, with 13 bases between them. The CDR3 DNA follows: TGTGCCAGCAGTTTCTCCGGGACTCCCAATGAGCAGTTCTTC. Translating it yields CASSFSGTPNEQFF.

The chain recombines TRBV6-1 with TRBJ2-3; 9 bases are shared with TRBD1. The CDR3 runs to 14 residues. The junction had 5 bases not matched to a gene; V was cut back by 7 bases and J by 3 bases. The germline V gene encodes CDR1 MNHNS and CDR2 SASEGT. The CDR3 DNA follows: TGTGCCAGCACCGGGGACAGGGATACAGATACGCAGTATTTT. Its translation: CASTGDRDTDTQYF.

The rearrangement links TRBV15 to TRBJ2-5; TRBD2 is a possible D gene (6 bases). The germline V and J ends were trimmed by 1 base and 14 bases, with 14 bases remaining between them. The CDR3 is 12 amino acids. The germline gives CDR1 LNHNV, CDR2 YYDKDF (reference sequence). The CDR3 DNA follows: TGTGCCACCAGCAGAGGGGGGGACCCCCTTTACTTC. It encodes CATSRGGDPLYF.

V and J are TRBV7-2 and TRBJ2-1; D may be TRBD2 (6 bases). The V end lost 0 bases, the J end lost 7 bases, and 13 bases lay between the germline ends. This CDR3 spans 15 amino acids. In germline, CDR1 is SGHTA, CDR2 FQGNSA. CDR3 DNA: TGTGCCAGCAGCTTAGCCTTGGGGGGAGGAAATGAGCAGTTCTTC. Protein product: CASSLALGGGNEQFF.